The entry below describes one T cell receptor beta chain. Its antigen remains unknown. These data are taken from a study of cytomegalovirus exposure and HLA in healthy donors. Broader study findings: Later on, analysis showed that most CMV-associated TCR beta chains appeared to be HLA-restricted. Earlier findings revealed that most TCR beta V segments proved productive either about 90% or about 30% of the time.

The CDR3 runs 16 residues. Germline V gene lookup returns CDR1 MGHRA and CDR2 YSYEKL. Trimming took off 4 bases at V and 1 base at J, with 16 bases between the two ends. The donors (healthy individuals) were bone marrow donors. The PCR employed 60 Vbeta primers together with 13 Jbeta primers. Authors' methods: Counted up in a later analysis, unique TCR beta chains came to about 80 million, with 9.5 million to 13 million shared. TCRdb's copy holds only in-frame clones and misses some; the assay was immunoSEQ multiplex PCR. From that table come the V and J calls and clone size; the DNA was used to work out D and trimming. The sample has some 190,000 clones; around 87% are singletons.

This receptor was identified in a young man in good health and CMV-seronegative. The rearrangement joins TRBV4-1 to TRBJ1-1; D might be TRBD1 (6 bases). What was sequenced was PBMCs. As DNA, the CDR3 is TGCGCCAGCAGCCTCGACGGGGGCGGGGGGAACACTGAAGCTTTCTTT. This encodes CASSLDGGGGNTEAFF.